Below are 27 T cell receptor beta chains sequenced from a single sample in a study of T cells in pancreatic ductal adenocarcinoma. Measured with immunoSEQ multiplex PCR; TCRdb has only the in-frame clones, and not every one. Among 25,000 to 35,000 clones listed, approximately 94% were seen once. The selected patients with pancreatic ductal adenocarcinoma had surgery but no neoadjuvant therapy. Material for sequencing was PBMCs. The source of these receptors is a human donor with pancreatic ductal adenocarcinoma.

CDR3 nucleotide sequence: TGTGCCAGCAGCTGGTCGGGGGGTCAGGTCGGCTACACCTTC. This gives the protein CASSWSGGQVGYTF. The chain employs TRBV5-4 and TRBJ1-2; the D gene is possibly TRBD1 (5 bases). The CDR3 totals 14 residues. V was pared by 3 bases and J by 8 bases, with 17 bases between. CDR1 is SGHNT, CDR2 YYREEE, per germline (reference sequence).

CDR3 coding DNA: TGTGCCAGCAGCCAGAGCGGGGGAGCGAGTGAGCAGTTCTTC. Amino acid sequence: CASSQSGGASEQFF. V and J are TRBV5-6 and TRBJ2-1; 8 bases agree with TRBD2. This CDR3 has 14 residues. Trimming removed 4 bases from V and 9 bases from J; junction bases left unmatched: 9. Germline V gene lookup returns CDR1 SGHDT and CDR2 YYEEEE.

The CDR3, as DNA: TGTGCCAGCAGCTTAGAGTTCGTCTACAATGAGCAGTTCTTC. Encoded protein: CASSLEFVYNEQFF. The chain has TRBV7-6 and TRBJ2-1; no clear D gene. V lost 1 base to trimming and J lost 3 bases, with 7 bases between them. There are 14 residues in the CDR3. Germline CDR1 and CDR2: SGHVS and FNYEAQ.

CDR3 amino acids: CASSDWMAGGNQPQHF. In DNA, the CDR3 is TGTGCCAGCAGTGACTGGATGGCGGGAGGCAATCAGCCCCAGCATTTT. The chain joins TRBV6-4 to TRBJ1-5, with D hard to call. Germline V gives CDR1 MRHNA, CDR2 SNTAGT. The CDR3 extends over 16 amino acids. Deletions cut 1 base from V and 2 bases from J, with 12 bases between.

This rearrangement joins TRBV18 to TRBJ2-2; 9 nucleotides match TRBD2. This CDR3 contains 17 residues. CDR1 is KGHSH, CDR2 LQKENI, per germline. The V and J ends lost 2 bases and 2 bases, in that order; junction bases with no gene match: 6. CDR3 in amino acids: CASSPSGGRGNTGELFF. The CDR3 nucleotides are TGTGCCAGCTCACCATCCGGCGGGAGGGGTAACACCGGGGAGCTGTTTTTT.

V usage is TRBV11-2 and J usage is TRBJ2-7; 8 bases are a match to TRBD2. Trimming took 5 bases from V and 6 from J; bases not matched to a gene: 9. Germline CDR1 reads SGHAT; CDR2 reads FQNNGV. The CDR3 contains 14 residues. The CDR3 region has the DNA TGTGCCAGCAGCCCAACTAGCGGAGATCTCGAGCAGTACTTC. Translating it yields CASSPTSGDLEQYF.

V and J are TRBV12-5 and TRBJ2-7; no definite D call. The CDR3 consists of 11 residues. V lost 2 bases to trimming and J lost 6 bases, with 5 bases between them. Per the germline V gene, CDR1 is LGHNT and CDR2 is FRNRAP. DNA for the CDR3: TGTGCTAGTGGTTTGCTAGTCGAGCAGTACTTC. Its translation is CASGLLVEQYF.

DNA for the CDR3: TGTGCCTGGGAAGGTTCTGGCGGGAGGGTTGATACGCAGTATTTT. Translating it yields CAWEGSGGRVDTQYF. The chain employs TRBV30 and TRBJ2-3; 9 bases are shared with TRBD2. The CDR3 contains 15 residues. The germline gives CDR1 GTSNPN, CDR2 SVGIG (reference sequence). V lost 5 bases, J lost 6 bases, and 12 bases stayed unmatched. Combining the CDR3 with reference TRBV30 and TRBJ2-3 gives the whole variable domain SQTIHQWPATLVQPVGSPLSLECTVEGTSNPNLYWYRQAAGRGLQLLFYSVGIGQISSEVPQNLSASRPQDRQFILSSKKLLLSDSGFYLCAWEGSGGRVDTQYFGPGTRLTVL.

The gene calls are TRBV7-9 and TRBJ2-1; D is unclear. With 8 bases removed from V and 2 bases from J, the gap between germline ends came to 19 bases. Germline V gene sequence: CDR1 SEHNR, CDR2 FQNEAQ (reference sequence). The CDR3 covers 16 residues. This chain's CDR3 is CASADDPRQTYNEQFF. CDR3 DNA: TGTGCCAGCGCCGACGATCCCAGGCAAACCTACAATGAGCAGTTCTTC.

The chain links TRBV2 to TRBJ1-2; D is unresolved. The CDR3 runs 12 residues. Trimming took off 2 bases at V and 7 bases at J, with 8 bases between the two ends. The germline V gene has CDR1 SNHLY and CDR2 FYNNEI. Here the CDR3 reads CASSELGFGYTF. The CDR3 DNA is TGTGCCAGCAGTGAATTAGGGTTTGGCTACACCTTC.

V gene TRBV30 combines with J gene TRBJ1-2; 7 nucleotides line up with TRBD1. CDR1 and CDR2 from the germline V gene are GTSNPN and SVGIG (reference sequence). The CDR3 totals 13 residues. After removal of 2 bases from V and 4 bases from J, the junction contained 4 bases not matched to a gene. CDR3 nucleotide sequence: TGTGCCTGGAGTAGGGACAGCCCCTATGGCTACACCTTC. Translated: CAWSRDSPYGYTF.

Comment on this clone: Compared with germline, one end of the junction differs, possibly owing to a read error. V gene TRBV7-7 combines with J gene TRBJ2-2, with 8 bases matching TRBD1. This CDR3 region has 15 residues. Per germline, CDR1 SSHAT and CDR2 FNYEAQ (reference sequence). CDR3 sequence: CASSPTGGRTGELFF. CDR3 DNA sequence: TGTGCTAGCAGCCCAACAGGGGGAAGGACCGGGGAGCTGTTTTTT.

The J gene is TRBJ2-7, the V gene TRBV28; 9 bases fit TRBD1. The V segment lost 5 bases and the J segment 4 bases; nucleotides outside the gene matches: 9. Germline loops: CDR1 MDHEN, CDR2 SYDVKM. This CDR3 comprises 15 residues. CDR3 sequence: CASSAPGTGLYEQYF. CDR3 nucleotide sequence: TGTGCCAGCAGTGCCCCCGGGACAGGGCTTTACGAGCAGTACTTC.

The J gene is TRBJ2-7, the V gene TRBV6-1; the match to TRBD2 covers 10 bases. Germline assignment: CDR1 MNHNS and CDR2 SASEGT. CDR3 length equals 15 residues. V trimming: 6 bases; J trimming: 4 bases; junction bases outside the gene matches: 9. The CDR3 loop reads CASRGLARYPYEQYF. The CDR3 DNA follows: TGTGCCAGCAGGGGACTAGCGAGATATCCGTACGAGCAGTACTTC.

This sequence joins TRBV5-6 and TRBJ1-1; TRBD1 is a possible D gene (5 bases). This CDR3 is built from 15 residues. V was shortened by 2 bases and J by 0 bases, with 11 bases between the two germline ends. Germline V gives CDR1 SGHDT, CDR2 YYEEEE. CDR3 loop: CASSFGGDMNTEAFF. The CDR3 DNA is TGTGCCAGCAGCTTCGGGGGAGACATGAACACTGAAGCTTTCTTT.

V usage is TRBV9 and J usage is TRBJ1-1; D is unclear. Between the trimmed V and J ends, which lost 0 bases and 0 bases, there was a span of 3 bases. The length of the CDR3 is 13 residues. Germline V gene data show CDR1 as SGDLS and CDR2 as YYNGEE. CDR3 protein: CASSVGMNTEAFF. The CDR3 DNA reads TGTGCCAGCAGCGTAGGGATGAACACTGAAGCTTTCTTT.

The chain combines TRBV10-3 with TRBJ2-1; D may be TRBD1 (6 bases). The CDR3 is 13 amino acids. In germline, CDR1 is ENHRY, CDR2 SYGVKD. Trimming pared 7 bases from V and 5 bases from J, leaving 12 bases between. The CDR3 region is CAITSRQDNEQFF. CDR3 bases: TGTGCCATCACTTCTCGACAGGACAATGAGCAGTTCTTC.

Only one count was recorded for this clone. This chain links TRBV5-8 with TRBJ1-5, with D perhaps matching TRBD1 (6 bases). The CDR3 is 15 residues long. Germline V gene sequence: CDR1 SGHTS, CDR2 YDEGEE. Trimming shortened V by 4 bases and J by 0 bases, and 11 bases separated the two germline ends. The CDR3 DNA follows: TGTGCCAGCAGCCCCACAGGGTCTAGCAATCAGCCCCAGCATTTT. It codes for CASSPTGSSNQPQHF.

The chain uses TRBV5-4 and TRBJ2-7; possibly TRBD1 or TRBD2 for D (5 bases each). CDR1 is SGHNT and CDR2 is YYREEE in the germline V gene (reference sequence). The CDR3 covers 12 residues. V was shortened by 0 bases and J by 6 bases, with 7 bases between the two germline ends. The CDR3 DNA reads TGTGCCAGCAGCTTGGTTGGGGGCGAGCAGTACTTC. Translation gives CASSLVGGEQYF. Together with reference TRBV5-4 and TRBJ2-7, the CDR3 gives the full variable domain: ETGVTQSPTHLIKTRGQQVTLRCSSQSGHNTVSWYQQALGQGPQFIFQYYREEENGRGNFPPRFSGLQFPNYSSELNVNALELDDSALYLCASSLVGGEQYFGPGTRLTVT.

As regards this clone: The junction departs from germline at one end; a sequencing error may be responsible. This chain connects TRBV7-7 to TRBJ2-2; no clear D gene. This CDR3 comprises 12 residues. Germline V gene data show CDR1 as SSHAT and CDR2 as FNYEAQ (reference sequence). Here the CDR3 reads CASISNTGELFF. The CDR3 DNA sequence: TGTGCTAGCATCTCGAACACCGGGGAGCTGTTTTTT.

This chain connects TRBV5-4 to TRBJ1-2, with D possibly TRBD1 on 5 matching bases. The germline V gene has CDR1 SGHNT and CDR2 YYREEE (reference sequence). The CDR3 loop spans 14 amino acids. Trimming took 5 bases from V and 3 from J, leaving 14 bases between them. CDR3 nucleotide sequence: TGTGCCAGCAGGGGGGAGGAGGGTTACTATGGCTACACCTTC. Protein: CASRGEEGYYGYTF.

The CDR3 DNA reads as TGTGCCAGCAGCCGACTAGCGGGAGCAAATACGCAGTATTTT. This encodes CASSRLAGANTQYF. V is TRBV14 and J is TRBJ2-3; the match to TRBD2 covers 12 bases. CDR1 is SGHDN, CDR2 FVKESK, per germline. The trim removed 4 bases at V and 7 bases at J, leaving 3 bases unmatched. This CDR3 has 14 amino acids.

The rearrangement joins TRBV19 to TRBJ1-4; 9 positions match TRBD1. The V segment lost 7 bases and the J segment 2 bases; nucleotides outside the gene matches: 11. The CDR3 runs 17 residues. CDR1 is LNHDA, CDR2 SQIVND, per germline (reference sequence). The CDR3 here is CASTQVGQGPTNEKLFF. The CDR3 region has the DNA TGTGCCAGTACCCAGGTGGGACAGGGACCCACTAATGAAAAACTGTTTTTT.

This chain uses TRBV6-1 with TRBJ2-3; 7 bases line up with TRBD1. The germline gives CDR1 MNHNS, CDR2 SASEGT. The CDR3 loop spans 16 amino acids. V shed 4 bases, J shed 0 bases, and the junction held 7 bases outside the gene matches. The CDR3 spells CASSGSWTGSTDTQYF. DNA of the CDR3: TGTGCCAGCAGTGGATCCTGGACAGGTAGCACAGATACGCAGTATTTT.

This clone was observed a single time. This chain connects TRBV6-6 to TRBJ1-1, with D perhaps matching TRBD1 (5 bases). The CDR3 consists of 14 residues. Deletions cut 6 bases from V and 10 bases from J, with 21 bases between. Germline V gene sequence: CDR1 MNHNY, CDR2 SVGAGI (reference sequence). The CDR3 DNA reads as TGTGCCAGCAGGTCAGACAGTGTGGGTCGGGGAGCTTTCTTT. Translating gives CASRSDSVGRGAFF.

The count of this clone is one. The V call is TRBV5-4, the J call TRBJ2-2, with TRBD2 matching over 7 bases. J gave up 3 bases and V 1 base, and 9 bases lay outside the gene matches. Germline-derived CDR1 and CDR2 are SGHNT and YYREEE (reference sequence). This CDR3 has 17 residues. The chain's CDR3 is CASSLLGGSLDTGELFF. The CDR3 nucleotides are TGTGCCAGCAGCTTGTTGGGGGGGAGTTTGGACACCGGGGAGCTGTTTTTT.

The gene calls are TRBV18 and TRBJ2-5; a possible D gene is TRBD1 (6 bases). This CDR3 spans 14 amino acids. V lost 2 bases and J 1 base, leaving 8 bases between the germline ends. CDR1 is KGHSH, CDR2 LQKENI, per germline. DNA for the CDR3: TGTGCCAGCTCACCAGCGACAGGCCAAGAGACCCAGTACTTC. Translating gives CASSPATGQETQYF.